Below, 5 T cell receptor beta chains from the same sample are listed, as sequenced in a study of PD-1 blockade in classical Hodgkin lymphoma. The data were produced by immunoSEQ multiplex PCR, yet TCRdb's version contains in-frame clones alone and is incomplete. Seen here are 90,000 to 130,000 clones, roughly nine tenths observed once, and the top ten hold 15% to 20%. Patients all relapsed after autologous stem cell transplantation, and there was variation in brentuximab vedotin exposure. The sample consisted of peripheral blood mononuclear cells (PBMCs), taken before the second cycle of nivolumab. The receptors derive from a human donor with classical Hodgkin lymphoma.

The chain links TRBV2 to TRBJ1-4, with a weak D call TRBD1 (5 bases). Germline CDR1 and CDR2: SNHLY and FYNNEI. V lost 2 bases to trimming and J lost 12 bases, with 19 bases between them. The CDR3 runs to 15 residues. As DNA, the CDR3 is TGTGCCAGCAGTGAATATGCCCGATGGGGGAGGGAACTGTTTTTT. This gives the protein CASSEYARWGRELFF.

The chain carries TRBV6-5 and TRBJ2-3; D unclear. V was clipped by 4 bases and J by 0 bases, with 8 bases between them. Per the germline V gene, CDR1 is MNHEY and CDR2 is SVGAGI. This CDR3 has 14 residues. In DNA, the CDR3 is TGTGCCAGCAGTTCCTCCGGTAGCACAGATACGCAGTATTTT. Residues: CASSSSGSTDTQYF.

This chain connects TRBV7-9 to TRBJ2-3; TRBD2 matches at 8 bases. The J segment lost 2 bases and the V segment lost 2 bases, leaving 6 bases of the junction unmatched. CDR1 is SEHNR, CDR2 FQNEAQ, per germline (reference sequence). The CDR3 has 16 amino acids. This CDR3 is CASSLSTSGHTDTQYF. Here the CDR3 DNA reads TGTGCCAGCAGCTTAAGTACTAGCGGACACACAGATACGCAGTATTTT.

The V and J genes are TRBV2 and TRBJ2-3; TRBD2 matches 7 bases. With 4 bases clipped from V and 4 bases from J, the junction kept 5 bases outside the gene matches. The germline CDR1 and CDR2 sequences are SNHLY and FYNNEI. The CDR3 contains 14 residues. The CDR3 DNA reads TGTGCCAGCAGTGTCGGCGGGAGCGCAGATACGCAGTATTTT. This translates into CASSVGGSADTQYF. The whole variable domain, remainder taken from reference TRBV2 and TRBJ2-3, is EPEVTQTPSHQVTQMGQEVILRCVPISNHLYFYWYRQILGQKVEFLVSFYNNEISEKSEIFDDQFSVERPDGSNFTLKIRSTKLEDSAMYFCASSVGGSADTQYFGPGTRLTVL.

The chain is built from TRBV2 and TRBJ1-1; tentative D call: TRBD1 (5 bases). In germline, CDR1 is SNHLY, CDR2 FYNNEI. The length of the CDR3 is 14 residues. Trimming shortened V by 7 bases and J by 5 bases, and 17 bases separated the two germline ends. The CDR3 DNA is TGTGCCAGCACCTCTGAACGGGGGGGAACTGAAGCTTTCTTT. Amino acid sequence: CASTSERGGTEAFF.